The subject of this entry is one TCR beta chain. Its specificity is unknown. Assay used: immunoSEQ multiplex PCR; TCRdb lists only in-frame clones, some missing. The sample yields approximately 13,000 clones, approximately 69% seen once. These data come from a study of somatic mutations in cytotoxic T cells in rheumatoid arthritis. The germline V gene encodes CDR1 SEHNR and CDR2 FQNEAQ (reference sequence). The V gene lost 5 bases and the J gene lost 3 bases, with 13 bases spanning the gap. This CDR3 region has 14 residues. Study conclusions and caveats: With age, CD8+ clonality increased in rheumatoid arthritis patients, whereas no such increase appeared in healthy controls. Patients with a largest CD8+ clone exceeding 20% of CD8+ cells numbered about an eighth of the roughly 65.

After CD4+ and CD8+ cells were isolated by positive magnetic bead selection, their purity was checked by flow cytometry. The clonotype originates from an adult with rheumatoid arthritis. The sequenced sample consisted of CD8+ T cells sorted from blood. The rearrangement uses TRBV7-9 and TRBJ1-1, with a tentative D call TRBD1 (5 bases). The CDR3 is CASSQIGGDTEAFF. CDR3 bases: TGTGCCAGCAGCCAAATCGGGGGGGACACTGAAGCTTTCTTT. The full variable domain, rest sourced from reference TRBV7-9 and TRBJ1-1, is DTGVSQNPRHKITKRGQNVTFRCDPISEHNRLYWYRQTLGQGPEFLTYFQNEAQLEKSRLLSDRFSAERPKGSFSTLEIQRTEQGDSAMYLCASSQIGGDTEAFFGQGTRLTVV.